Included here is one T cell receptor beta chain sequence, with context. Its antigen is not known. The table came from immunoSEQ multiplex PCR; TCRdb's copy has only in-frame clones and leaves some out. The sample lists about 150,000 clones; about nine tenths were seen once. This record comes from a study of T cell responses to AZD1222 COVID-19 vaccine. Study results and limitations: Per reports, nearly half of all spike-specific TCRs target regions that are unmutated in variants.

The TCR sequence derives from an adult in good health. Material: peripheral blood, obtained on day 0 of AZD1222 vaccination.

The CDR3 loop is CASSLEGGSTEAFF. CDR3 DNA sequence: TGTGCCAGCAGCTTAGAGGGGGGTAGCACTGAAGCTTTCTTT. The chain joins TRBV7-2 to TRBJ1-1; maybe TRBD1 (6 bases). V was shortened by 1 base and J by 4 bases, with 10 bases between the two germline ends. The CDR3 is made up of 14 amino acids. From germline, CDR1 is SGHTA and CDR2 FQGNSA.